In its sample, the clone carrying this T cell receptor (beta chain) was seen many times. The antigen is undetermined. This sample stems from a study of T-cell reconstitution after alpha-beta-depleted transplantation in children. Study-wide results and caveats: Newly made T cells mostly supplied T-cell counts and diversity one year after transplant.

Library preparation (for TCRbeta) was performed with unique molecular identifiers. TCRdb independently ran MiXCR on the PCR reads; one entry per CDR3 protein. The sample holds roughly 240,000 distinct CDR3 sequences; roughly 7.7% are singletons and the top ten take 5% to 8%. Losses at the gene ends were 0 bases for V and 1 base for J; bases not matched to a gene: 8. The CDR3 spans 19 residues. Germline-derived CDR1 and CDR2 are SGHRS and YFSETQ. The chain links TRBV5-1 to TRBJ2-6; 9 bases fit TRBD1. The clonotype was recovered from a male patient younger than 18 who had a stem cell transplant for acute lymphoblastic leukemia, so the T cells may come from the graft donor. The sequencing here drew on PBMCs, mostly from graft donor cells, taken 180 days after TCRalphabeta/CD19-depleted stem cell transplant. DNA of the CDR3: TGCGCCAGCAGCTTGGCCTTTGGACAGGGGCTATCTGGGGCCAACGTCCTGACTTTC. It encodes CASSLAFGQGLSGANVLTF.